These 26 T cell receptor beta chains originate from one sample sequenced in a study of blood T cell repertoires in COVID-19. Profiling relied on immunoSEQ multiplex PCR, and the TCRdb table lists in-frame clones only, not all of them. There are over 120,000 clones in the sample; roughly 90% occur only once, and 1.8% lies in the top ten. Specimen: peripheral blood. The origin of the receptors is a man aged 65-85 years with acute or convalescent COVID-19.

The table lists this clone with a few counts. The chain carries TRBV19 and TRBJ2-2, with 7 nucleotides matching TRBD2. V was clipped by 6 bases and J by 1 base; unmatched bases: 2. The germline CDR1 and CDR2 sequences are LNHDA and SQIVND (reference sequence). This CDR3 contains 14 residues. The CDR3 region is CASSGLVNTGELFF. CDR3 DNA sequence: TGTGCCAGTAGCGGACTAGTGAACACCGGGGAGCTGTTTTTT.

This sequence joins TRBV3-1 (or the pseudogene TRBV3-2) and TRBJ2-3; 7 bases line up with TRBD2. CDR1 is LGHDT and CDR2 is YNNKEL in the germline V gene (reference sequence). The CDR3 loop spans 14 amino acids. With 1 base clipped from V and 5 bases from J, the junction kept 3 bases outside the gene matches. The CDR3 reads CASSQGGGIDTQYF. For the CDR3, the DNA is TGTGCCAGCAGCCAAGGGGGGGGGATAGATACGCAGTATTTT.

The V and J genes are TRBV19 and TRBJ2-1; D is undetermined. V was shortened by 1 base and J by 3 bases, with 4 bases between the two germline ends. Germline CDR1 reads LNHDA; CDR2 reads SQIVND (reference sequence). The CDR3 runs to 13 residues. CDR3 DNA: TGTGCCAGTAGTATAGCCGGCTACAATGAGCAGTTCTTC. It yields the protein CASSIAGYNEQFF. Full variable domain (rest looked up from reference TRBV19 and TRBJ2-1): DGGITQSPKYLFRKEGQNVTLSCEQNLNHDAMYWYRQDPGQGLRLIYYSQIVNDFQKGDIAEGYSVSREKKESFPLTVTSAQKNPTAFYLCASSIAGYNEQFFGPGTRLTVL.

The chain has TRBV25-1 and TRBJ1-6, with a possible D match to TRBD1 (5 bases). Germline V gives CDR1 MGHDK, CDR2 SYGVNS. The CDR3 totals 15 residues. V was clipped by 5 bases and J by 7 bases, with 15 bases between them. CDR3: CASSRGGTENSPLHF. CDR3 coding DNA: TGTGCCAGCAGTCGCGGGGGGACCGAGAATTCACCCCTCCACTTT.

V usage is TRBV19 and J usage is TRBJ2-7; the D is unclear. V was pared by 4 bases and J by 5 bases, with 12 bases between. Germline CDR1 reads LNHDA; CDR2 reads SQIVND (reference sequence). This CDR3 is 13 amino acids long. The CDR3 sequence: CASSTFNRDEQYF. DNA for the CDR3: TGTGCCAGTAGTACCTTTAACAGAGACGAGCAGTACTTC.

This rearrangement joins TRBV29-1 to TRBJ2-7; 12 nucleotides align to TRBD2. V was pared by 4 bases and J by 9 bases, with 13 bases of the junction left unmatched. The CDR3 length is 15 residues. CDR1 SQVTM and CDR2 ANQGSEA come from the germline V gene. The CDR3 DNA reads TGCAGCGTTGTAAAAGCGGCTAGCGGGAGGGCCGGGCAGTACTTC. This gives the protein CSVVKAASGRAGQYF.

CDR3 region: CASSPQKLAGADTQYF. The CDR3 bases are TGTGCCAGCTCACCACAGAAACTAGCTGGCGCAGATACGCAGTATTTT. This chain connects TRBV18 to TRBJ2-3, with D perhaps TRBD2 (6 bases). Germline V lookup: CDR1 KGHSH, CDR2 LQKENI. Trimming took off 1 base at V and 4 bases at J, with 15 bases between the two ends. This CDR3 has 16 residues.

The chain couples TRBV5-1 to TRBJ2-2; TRBD1 aligns across 10 bases. Germline assignment: CDR1 SGHRS and CDR2 YFSETQ. The CDR3 loop spans 17 amino acids. V shed 4 bases, J shed 7 bases, and the junction held 13 bases outside the gene matches. CDR3 region: CASSAVSGTGAIGELFF. The CDR3 DNA reads as TGCGCCAGCAGCGCGGTCTCCGGGACAGGGGCGATCGGGGAGCTGTTTTTT.

V gene TRBV5-4 combines with J gene TRBJ2-1; D gene unclear. Germline V CDR1 and CDR2: SGHNT, YYREEE (reference sequence). The CDR3 covers 16 residues. V was clipped by 6 bases and J by 0 bases, with 16 bases between them. The CDR3 DNA follows: TGTGCCAGCACCCTCCTAGACCTCAGCTCCTACAATGAGCAGTTCTTC. It translates to CASTLLDLSSYNEQFF.

This sequence joins TRBV11-2 and TRBJ1-2; 9 bases align to TRBD1. This CDR3 has 16 amino acids. CDR1 is SGHAT, CDR2 FQNNGV, per germline. V dropped 5 bases and J dropped 7; count of bases not matched to a gene: 14. CDR3: CASSPFLSGQGAGYTF. CDR3 bases: TGTGCCAGCAGCCCTTTTCTTTCGGGACAGGGCGCTGGCTACACCTTC.

J is TRBJ1-2 and V is TRBV19; tentatively, D is TRBD1 (6 bases). This CDR3 is built from 13 residues. Germline-derived CDR1 and CDR2 are LNHDA and SQIVND (reference sequence). V was cut by 5 bases and J by 8 bases, with 15 bases left in between. The CDR3, as DNA: TGTGCCAGTAGTCTACGGACAGATGGGGGCTACACCTTC. The encoded protein is CASSLRTDGGYTF.

The rearrangement uses TRBV6-6 and TRBJ2-3; TRBD1 matches at 8 bases. There are 12 residues in the CDR3. Trimming at V came to 10 bases and at J to 4 bases, leaving 4 bases not matched to a gene. The germline V gene encodes CDR1 MNHNY and CDR2 SVGAGI (reference sequence). CDR3 sequence reads: CAIQGVADTQYF. CDR3 DNA: TGTGCCATACAGGGGGTCGCAGATACGCAGTATTTT.

The rearrangement joins TRBV5-6 to TRBJ2-1, with TRBD1 matching 10 bases. This CDR3 is built from 16 residues. Trimming took 0 bases from V and 6 from J; bases not matched to a gene: 6. Germline CDR1 is SGHDT and CDR2 is YYEEEE. CDR3 nucleotide sequence: TGTGCCAGCAGCTTGGTTGGGACAGGGGCTTCCAATGAGCAGTTCTTC. Translation: CASSLVGTGASNEQFF.

The chain uses TRBV19 and TRBJ2-2; TRBD1 agrees at 9 bases. There are 15 residues in the CDR3. Trimming removed 2 bases from V and 6 bases from J; junction bases left unmatched: 4. CDR1 is LNHDA, CDR2 SQIVND, per germline (reference sequence). The DNA of the CDR3 is TGTGCCAGTAGTATACTCGGACAGGGGTCCGGGGAGCTGTTTTTT. Translating gives CASSILGQGSGELFF.

The chain carries TRBV20-1 and TRBJ2-7; TRBD2 matches 9 bases. This CDR3 is built from 13 residues. Germline V gives CDR1 DFQATT, CDR2 SNEGSKA (reference sequence). V dropped 3 bases and J dropped 5; count of bases not matched to a gene: 5. The CDR3 sequence is CSASPSGRNEQYF. In DNA, the CDR3 is TGCAGTGCTAGTCCGAGCGGGAGGAACGAGCAGTACTTC.

J is TRBJ2-1 and V is TRBV30, with a possible D match to TRBD2 (6 bases). Trimming took 4 bases from V and 10 from J, leaving 14 bases between them. Germline values: CDR1 GTSNPN, CDR2 SVGIG (reference sequence). CDR3 size: 12 residues. CDR3 bases: TGTGCCTGGATCCCGGAGGGCCGGGAGCAGTTCTTC. Residues: CAWIPEGREQFF.

The chain employs TRBV7-2 and TRBJ2-7, with 10 bases lining up with TRBD1. The V gene's germline CDR1 is SGHTA and CDR2 FQGNSA. Germline trimming cut 2 bases from V and 5 bases from J; bases unmatched to any gene: 3. The CDR3 has 14 residues. In DNA form, the CDR3 reads TGTGCCAGCAGCTTAACGACAGGGGGCCACGAGCAGTACTTC. It specifies CASSLTTGGHEQYF.

The sample holds a few counts of this clone. The CDR3 protein is CASSQSGGSVYEQYF. As DNA, the CDR3 is TGTGCCAGCAGCCAAAGCGGCGGGAGCGTGTACGAGCAGTACTTC. The chain employs TRBV3-1 (or the pseudogene TRBV3-2) and TRBJ2-7, with 7 bases matching TRBD2. The CDR3 runs 15 residues. With V trimmed by 2 bases and J by 4 bases, 8 bases remained unmatched. CDR1 is LGHDT, CDR2 YNNKEL, per germline (reference sequence).

In its sample, this clone was seen once. The CDR3 is CASSLAGGNYGYTF. The DNA for the CDR3 is TGTGCCAGCAGCTTGGCCGGGGGAAACTATGGCTACACCTTC. This chain uses TRBV5-4 with TRBJ1-2; a weak D match, TRBD1 (5 bases). The CDR3 spans 14 residues. CDR1 is SGHNT, CDR2 YYREEE, per germline (reference sequence). The V end lost 0 bases, the J end lost 2 bases, and 8 bases lay between the germline ends.

V gene TRBV6-8 combines with J gene TRBJ2-7; no reliable D call. In germline, CDR1 is MNHGY, CDR2 SAAAGT. V was pared by 5 bases and J by 5 bases, with 19 bases between. CDR3 length: 15 amino acids. The CDR3, as DNA: TGTGCCAGCAGTAGGCCCAGACGACTCCCAGACGAGCAGTACTTC. It specifies CASSRPRRLPDEQYF.

The CDR3 DNA sequence: TGTGCCAGCAGCTCCAGTCGGGGAGGTAGCACCGGGGAGCTGTTTTTT. The encoded protein is CASSSSRGGSTGELFF. This chain links TRBV11-2 with TRBJ2-2, with D possibly TRBD2 on 6 matching bases. Trimming shortened V by 4 bases and J by 4 bases, and 16 bases separated the two germline ends. The germline V gene encodes CDR1 SGHAT and CDR2 FQNNGV. The CDR3 has 16 residues.

The chain has TRBV5-6 and TRBJ1-2; the D gene is possibly TRBD1 (6 bases). The CDR3 runs to 15 residues. Germline V gives CDR1 SGHDT, CDR2 YYEEEE. The V end lost 4 bases, the J end lost 0 bases, and 13 bases lay between the germline ends. The CDR3: CASSKDRPSNYGYTF. The CDR3 coding sequence is TGTGCCAGCAGCAAGGACAGACCGTCTAACTATGGCTACACCTTC.

This chain links TRBV27 with TRBJ1-1, with 7 positions matching TRBD1. The germline CDR1 and CDR2 sequences are MNHEY and SMNVEV (reference sequence). The V gene end was trimmed by 4 bases and the J gene end by 5 bases; junction bases not matched to a gene: 7. The CDR3 has 14 amino acids. CDR3 amino acids: CASSSDRVGTEAFF. The CDR3 DNA follows: TGTGCCAGCAGTTCCGACAGGGTCGGAACTGAAGCTTTCTTT.

The chain recombines TRBV24-1 with TRBJ2-5; no clear D. The CDR3 loop spans 13 amino acids. The germline V gene has CDR1 KGHDR and CDR2 SFDVKD. V lost 4 bases and J 2 bases, leaving 7 bases between the germline ends. CDR3 protein: CATSDSVQETQYF. The CDR3 coding sequence is TGTGCCACCAGTGACTCGGTTCAAGAGACCCAGTACTTC.

The chain links TRBV5-1 to TRBJ1-3; the D gene is possibly TRBD1 (5 bases). The CDR3 has 14 amino acids. Germline V gives CDR1 SGHRS, CDR2 YFSETQ. The V end lost 6 bases, the J end lost 0 bases, and 10 bases lay between the germline ends. The CDR3 loop reads CASNPGGSGNTIYF. The CDR3 nucleotides are TGCGCCAGCAACCCCGGGGGCTCTGGAAACACCATATATTTT.

The chain carries TRBV14 and TRBJ2-3; 7 nucleotides align to TRBD1. Trimming at V came to 4 bases and at J to 2 bases, leaving 3 bases not matched to a gene. This CDR3 has 14 amino acids. Looked up from germline, CDR1 is SGHDN and CDR2 is FVKESK. The CDR3: CASSPGTVTDTQYF. In DNA, the CDR3 is TGTGCCAGCAGCCCCGGGACAGTCACAGATACGCAGTATTTT.